Below are 5 T cell receptor beta chains sequenced from a single sample in a study of cytotoxic CD8 clonotypes in ibrutinib-treated CLL. Produced via immunoSEQ multiplex PCR; TCRdb's table is partial and in-frame only. The repertoire consists of about 68,000 clones, with 80% occurring once and the leading ten covering roughly 7.7%. Sequencing used PBMCs, obtained at disease progression, from a patient treated with ibrutinib. The receptor set was obtained from a human donor with chronic lymphocytic leukemia.

The genes are TRBV19 and TRBJ1-5; 10 nucleotides line up with TRBD1. In germline, CDR1 is LNHDA, CDR2 SQIVND (reference sequence). V gave up 3 bases and J gave up 5 bases; unmatched junction bases: 7. This CDR3 region has 16 residues. The CDR3: CASSIQGQGWDQPQHF. DNA for the CDR3: TGTGCCAGTAGTATCCAGGGACAGGGGTGGGATCAGCCCCAGCATTTT.

This clone was detected only a few times. The chain links TRBV4-2 to TRBJ1-2, with D maybe TRBD1 (5 bases). The CDR3 contains 15 residues. V was shortened by 1 base and J by 6 bases, with 15 bases between the two germline ends. Germline V lookup: CDR1 LGHNA, CDR2 YNFKEQ. The CDR3 region has the DNA TGTGCCAGCAGCCAAGTTGGGGGTCTGGAGGATGGCTACACCTTC. Translating gives CASSQVGGLEDGYTF.

The chain employs TRBV6-5 and TRBJ1-3, with unresolved D. Germline lookup yields CDR1 MNHEY and CDR2 SVGAGI. V was trimmed by 2 bases and J by 3 bases, leaving 11 bases between them. The CDR3 runs 15 residues. The CDR3 DNA reads as TGTGCCAGCAGTTACGGGCCTTGGGATGGAAACACCATATATTTT. Translation gives CASSYGPWDGNTIYF.

The chain has TRBV29-1 and TRBJ1-4; D might be TRBD1 (5 bases). CDR1 is SQVTM, CDR2 ANQGSEA, per germline. V lost 4 bases and J lost 2, with 17 bases in between. The CDR3 is 16 amino acids. This chain's CDR3 is CSVVTGTGSTNEKLFF. CDR3 nucleotide sequence: TGCAGCGTTGTAACTGGGACCGGGTCGACTAATGAAAAACTGTTTTTT.

The V gene is TRBV27, the J gene TRBJ1-5; a weak D match, TRBD1 (6 bases). The V gene lost 1 base and the J gene lost 0 bases, with 13 bases spanning the gap. CDR1 is MNHEY, CDR2 SMNVEV, per germline (reference sequence). The CDR3 totals 17 residues. In DNA, the CDR3 is TGTGCCAGCAGTTTATACCCGGGACAACCTAGCAATCAGCCCCAGCATTTT. It is translated as CASSLYPGQPSNQPQHF.